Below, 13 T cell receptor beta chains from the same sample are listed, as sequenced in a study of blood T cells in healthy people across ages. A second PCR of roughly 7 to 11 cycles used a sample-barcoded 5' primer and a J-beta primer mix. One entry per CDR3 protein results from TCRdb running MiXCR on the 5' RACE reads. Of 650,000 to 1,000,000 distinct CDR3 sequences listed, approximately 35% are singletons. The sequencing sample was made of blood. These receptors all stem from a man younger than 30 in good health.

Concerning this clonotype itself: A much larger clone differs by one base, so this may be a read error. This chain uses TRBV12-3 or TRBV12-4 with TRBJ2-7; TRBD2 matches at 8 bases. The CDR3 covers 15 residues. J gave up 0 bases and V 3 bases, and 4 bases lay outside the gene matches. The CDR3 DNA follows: TGTGCCAGCAGTTTTGGCGGGGGGAGCTCCTACGAGCAGTACTTC. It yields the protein CASSFGGGSSYEQYF.

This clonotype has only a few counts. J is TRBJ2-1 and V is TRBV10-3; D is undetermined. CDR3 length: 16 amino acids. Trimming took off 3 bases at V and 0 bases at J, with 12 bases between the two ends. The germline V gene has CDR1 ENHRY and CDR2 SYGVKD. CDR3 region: CAISEGRGSSYNEQFF. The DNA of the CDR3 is TGTGCCATCAGTGAAGGGCGAGGAAGCTCCTACAATGAGCAGTTCTTC.

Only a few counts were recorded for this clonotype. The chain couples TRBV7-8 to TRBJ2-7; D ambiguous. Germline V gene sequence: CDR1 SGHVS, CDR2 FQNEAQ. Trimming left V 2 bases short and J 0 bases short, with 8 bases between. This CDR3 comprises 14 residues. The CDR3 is CASSLKWSSYEQYF. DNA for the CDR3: TGTGCCAGCAGCTTAAAATGGAGCTCCTACGAGCAGTACTTC. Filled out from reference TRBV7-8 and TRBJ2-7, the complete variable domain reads GAGVSQSPRYKVAKRGQDVALRCDPISGHVSLFWYQQALGQGPEFLTYFQNEAQLDKSGLPSDRFFAERPEGSVSTLKIQRTQQEDSAVYLCASSLKWSSYEQYFGPGTRLTVT.

CDR3 DNA: TGTGCCAGCAGCGTAGGAAATATCGAAGAAAAACTGTTTTTT. It is translated as CASSVGNIEEKLFF. The chain is built from TRBV9 and TRBJ1-4; D call uncertain. Germline V gene data show CDR1 as SGDLS and CDR2 as YYNGEE. There are 14 residues in the CDR3. Trimming took 0 bases from V and 8 from J, leaving 11 bases between them.

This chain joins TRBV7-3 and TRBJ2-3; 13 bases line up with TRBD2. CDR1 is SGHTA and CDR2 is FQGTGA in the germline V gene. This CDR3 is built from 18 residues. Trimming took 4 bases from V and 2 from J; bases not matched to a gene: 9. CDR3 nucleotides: TGTGCCAGCAGCTCCGGGACTAGCGGGGTTCTGATCACAGATACGCAGTATTTT. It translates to CASSSGTSGVLITDTQYF.

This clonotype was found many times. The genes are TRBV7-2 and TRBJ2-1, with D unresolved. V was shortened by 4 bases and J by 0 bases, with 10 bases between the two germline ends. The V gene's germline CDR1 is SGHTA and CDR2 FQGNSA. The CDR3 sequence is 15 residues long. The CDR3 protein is CASSSTPYSYNEQFF. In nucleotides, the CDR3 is TGTGCCAGCAGCTCAACTCCATACTCCTACAATGAGCAGTTCTTC.

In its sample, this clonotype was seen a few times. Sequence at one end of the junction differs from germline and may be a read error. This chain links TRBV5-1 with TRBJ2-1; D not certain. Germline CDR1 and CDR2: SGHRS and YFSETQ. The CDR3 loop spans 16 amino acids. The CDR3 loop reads CASSLMGRSSHNEQFF. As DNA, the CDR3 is TGCGCCAGCAGCTTGATGGGCAGAAGCTCCCACAATGAGCAGTTCTTC.

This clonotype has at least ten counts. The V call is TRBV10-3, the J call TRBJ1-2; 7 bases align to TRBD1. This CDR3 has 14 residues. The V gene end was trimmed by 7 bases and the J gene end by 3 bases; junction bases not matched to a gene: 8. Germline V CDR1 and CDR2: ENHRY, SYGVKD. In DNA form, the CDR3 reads TGTGCCATCACGGGCCAAGGGGGCGACTATGGCTACACCTTC. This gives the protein CAITGQGGDYGYTF.

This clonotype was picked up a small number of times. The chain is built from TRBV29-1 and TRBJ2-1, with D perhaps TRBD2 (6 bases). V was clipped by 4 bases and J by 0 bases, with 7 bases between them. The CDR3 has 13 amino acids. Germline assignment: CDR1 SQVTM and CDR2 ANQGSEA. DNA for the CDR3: TGCAGCGTTGGCGGGGTCTCCTACAATGAGCAGTTCTTC. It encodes CSVGGVSYNEQFF.

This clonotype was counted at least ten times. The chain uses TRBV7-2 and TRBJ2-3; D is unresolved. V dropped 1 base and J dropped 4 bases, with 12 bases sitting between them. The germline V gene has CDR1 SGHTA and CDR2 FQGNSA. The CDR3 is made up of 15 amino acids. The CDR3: CASSLVPTGSDTQYF. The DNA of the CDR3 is TGTGCCAGCAGCTTAGTACCAACCGGGTCAGATACGCAGTATTTT.

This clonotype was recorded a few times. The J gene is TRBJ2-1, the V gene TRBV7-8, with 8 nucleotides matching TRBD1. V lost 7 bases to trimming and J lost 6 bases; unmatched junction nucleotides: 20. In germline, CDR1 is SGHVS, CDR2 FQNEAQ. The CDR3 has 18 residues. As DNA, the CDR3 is TGTGCCAGCACCAAGATGGACAGGGTTGCCTCCTTGGGCAATGAGCAGTTCTTC. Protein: CASTKMDRVASLGNEQFF.

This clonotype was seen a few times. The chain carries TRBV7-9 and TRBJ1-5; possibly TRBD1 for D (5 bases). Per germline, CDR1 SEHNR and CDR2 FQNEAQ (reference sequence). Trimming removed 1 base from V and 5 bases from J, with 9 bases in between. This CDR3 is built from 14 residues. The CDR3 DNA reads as TGTGCCAGCAGCTTAGGAGGGGCCTATCAGCCCCAGCATTTT. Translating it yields CASSLGGAYQPQHF.

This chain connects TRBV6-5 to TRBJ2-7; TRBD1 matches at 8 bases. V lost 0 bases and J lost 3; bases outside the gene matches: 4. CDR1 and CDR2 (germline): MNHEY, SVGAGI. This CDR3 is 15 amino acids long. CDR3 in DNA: TGTGCCAGCAGTTACTCTGGACAGGGCAACTACGAGCAGTACTTC. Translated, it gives CASSYSGQGNYEQYF.